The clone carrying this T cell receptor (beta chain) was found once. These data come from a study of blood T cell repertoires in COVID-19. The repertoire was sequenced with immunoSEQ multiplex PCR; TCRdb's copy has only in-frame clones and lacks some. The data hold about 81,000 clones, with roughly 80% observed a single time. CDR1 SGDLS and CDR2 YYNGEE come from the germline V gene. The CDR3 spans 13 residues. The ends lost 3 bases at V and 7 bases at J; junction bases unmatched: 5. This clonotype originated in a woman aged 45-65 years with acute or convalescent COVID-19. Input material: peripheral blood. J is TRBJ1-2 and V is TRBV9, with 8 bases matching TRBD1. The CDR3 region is CASSDRTGTGYTF. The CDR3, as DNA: TGTGCCAGCAGCGACCGGACAGGGACTGGCTACACCTTC.